The T cell receptor beta chain described here comes from a study of molecular identifiers for immune sequencing clone quantification. On the study more broadly: Within a replicate experiment, RNA obtained from either roughly 18,000 or 92,000 naive CD8 cells was divided into five aliquots, and four of those aliquots were then sequenced.

The CDR3 totals 15 residues. Trimming removed 3 bases from V and 4 bases from J, with 15 bases in between. CDR1 MNHEY and CDR2 SMNVEV come from the germline V gene (reference sequence). Study results and limitations: It was shown that clones above 20 RNA copies held over 99% of effector molecules, but under 1% in naive cells.

This clonotype was found many times. Its target is unknown. For bulk TCR libraries, previously described methods and listed TCR primers were used. MiXCR, applied by TCRdb to the PCR reads, yields one record per CDR3 protein. The sample yields about 63,000 distinct CDR3 sequences, around 19% seen once. Naive CD8 T cells were sorted, and the gate applied was CD8+CD4-CCR7+CD45RA+. This receptor was taken from a human donor in good health. Some libraries in this study had Jurkat cell RNA spiked in. Sequencing was performed on naive CD8+ T cells from blood, with Jurkat cell RNA spiked in. Subset specified: FACS-sorted CD8+CD4-CCR7+CD45RA+ naive T cells. The chain uses TRBV27 and TRBJ1-1, with D perhaps matching TRBD1 (6 bases). CDR3 amino acids: CASSLVRGPGTEAFF. The DNA for the CDR3 is TGTGCCAGCAGTTTGGTGCGGGGGCCGGGCACTGAAGCTTTCTTT.